The 25 T cell receptor beta chains below were found in one sample sequenced in a study of T-cell reconstitution after alpha-beta-depleted transplantation in children. The TCRbeta library was prepared with unique molecular identifiers. TCRdb called the PCR reads again in MiXCR, with one record for every CDR3 protein. The profile covers hundreds of thousands of distinct CDR3 sequences, with about 17% appearing a single time and 25% to 30% taken by the ten largest. The sequences come from PBMCs, mostly from graft donor cells, collected 360 days after TCRalphabeta/CD19-depleted stem cell transplant. These receptor sequences come from a boy less than two years old who had a stem cell transplant for Wiskott-Aldrich syndrome, so the T cells may come from the graft donor.

The chain recombines TRBV29-1 with TRBJ2-1; the D gene is possibly TRBD2 (7 bases). The V and J ends lost 3 bases and 6 bases respectively, with 12 bases between them. Germline V gene lookup returns CDR1 SQVTM and CDR2 ANQGSEA. This CDR3 comprises 13 residues. The CDR3 nucleotides are TGCAGCGTTGACAACAGGGAGGGCAATGAGCAGTTCTTC. Translation gives CSVDNREGNEQFF.

This chain connects TRBV7-8 to TRBJ2-1, with no clear D. The CDR3 is made up of 15 amino acids. With 5 bases removed from V and 0 bases from J, the gap between germline ends came to 11 bases. Germline-derived CDR1 and CDR2 are SGHVS and FQNEAQ. CDR3 protein: CASSPGRYSYNEQFF. Written as DNA, the CDR3 is TGTGCCAGCAGCCCGGGCCGTTACTCCTACAATGAGCAGTTCTTC.

There are a few counts of this clonotype. This chain joins TRBV5-1 and TRBJ2-2; 7 positions agree with TRBD1. After removal of 3 bases from V and 4 bases from J, the junction contained 6 bases not matched to a gene. Germline V CDR1 and CDR2: SGHRS, YFSETQ. This CDR3 is 15 amino acids long. CDR3 region: CASSSRQGITGELFF. CDR3 in DNA: TGCGCCAGCAGCTCCCGACAGGGAATCACCGGGGAGCTGTTTTTT.

The DNA of the CDR3 is TGTGCCAGCAGTTTATTCTATGGACAGGGCTCGAAGCCCCAGCATTTT. Protein product: CASSLFYGQGSKPQHF. The gene calls are TRBV27 and TRBJ1-5, with 8 bases aligning to TRBD1. The CDR3 has 16 amino acids. Unmatched junction bases numbered 10, after V lost 1 base and J lost 8 bases. From germline, CDR1 is MNHEY and CDR2 SMNVEV (reference sequence).

CDR3 region: CASRGSGGRASYNEQFF. The DNA of the CDR3 is TGTGCCAGCAGGGGTAGCGGGGGGCGAGCCTCCTACAATGAGCAGTTCTTC. V is TRBV12-3 or TRBV12-4 and J is TRBJ2-1; TRBD2 aligns across 10 bases. The CDR3 has 17 residues. The V and J ends lost 6 bases and 0 bases, in that order; junction bases with no gene match: 8.

This clonotype was seen many times. The J gene is TRBJ2-1, the V gene TRBV29-1; perhaps TRBD1 as D (6 bases). The CDR3 is 12 residues long. Trimming took off 6 bases at V and 5 bases at J, with 11 bases between the two ends. Germline CDR1 reads SQVTM; CDR2 reads ANQGSEA. The DNA for the CDR3 is TGCAGCGTGGGTTGGGGGCACAATGAGCAGTTCTTC. Residues: CSVGWGHNEQFF.

The chain links TRBV2 to TRBJ2-5; weak D call: TRBD2 (6 bases). V lost 6 bases and J lost 6, with 14 bases in between. The CDR3 is 13 residues long. CDR1 SNHLY and CDR2 FYNNEI come from the germline V gene. CDR3 protein: CASSPSAGKTQYF. The CDR3 region has the DNA TGTGCCAGCAGCCCTAGCGCCGGAAAGACCCAGTACTTC.

This clonotype was picked up a small number of times. The chain carries TRBV27 and TRBJ2-1; 12 bases align to TRBD2. The CDR3 extends over 17 amino acids. The J segment lost 4 bases and the V segment lost 2 bases, leaving 6 bases of the junction unmatched. Per the germline V gene, CDR1 is MNHEY and CDR2 is SMNVEV (reference sequence). Here the CDR3 reads CASSLEFLAGGYNEQFF. In DNA, the CDR3 is TGTGCCAGCAGTTTAGAGTTTCTAGCGGGAGGGTACAATGAGCAGTTCTTC.

This clonotype was counted ten times or more. The CDR3 region is CSVEDRWGAGELFF. The CDR3 region has the DNA TGCAGCGTTGAAGATCGTTGGGGAGCCGGGGAGCTGTTTTTT. V and J are TRBV29-1 and TRBJ2-2; possible D gene TRBD2, 5 bases. CDR1 is SQVTM, CDR2 ANQGSEA, per germline. With 0 bases removed from V and 6 bases from J, the gap between germline ends came to 11 bases. The CDR3 consists of 14 residues.

This chain links TRBV15 with TRBJ2-7, with D tentatively TRBD1 (5 bases). V shed 5 bases and J shed 5 bases, with 10 bases lying between them. From germline, CDR1 is LNHNV and CDR2 YYDKDF (reference sequence). This CDR3 has 12 amino acids. CDR3 residues: CATSAPRDEQYF. DNA for the CDR3: TGTGCCACCAGCGCCCCCAGGGACGAGCAGTACTTC.

The chain joins TRBV7-2 to TRBJ2-5; no reliable D call. V dropped 6 bases and J dropped 1 base, with 15 bases sitting between them. The V gene's germline CDR1 is SGHTA and CDR2 FQGNSA. The CDR3 has 15 amino acids. This chain's CDR3 is CASRAGEFRQETQYF. For the CDR3, the DNA is TGTGCCAGCAGAGCCGGAGAGTTCCGCCAAGAGACCCAGTACTTC.

The chain joins TRBV5-1 to TRBJ2-7; possibly TRBD1 for D (5 bases). Germline V CDR1 and CDR2: SGHRS, YFSETQ. Trimming took 5 bases from V and 0 from J, leaving 9 bases between them. The CDR3 sequence is 13 residues long. The CDR3 loop reads CASRQASSYEQYF. As DNA, the CDR3 is TGCGCCAGCAGACAGGCCAGCTCCTACGAGCAGTACTTC.

This clonotype came up a few times. The chain has TRBV4-1 and TRBJ2-7; TRBD1 is a possible D gene (5 bases). The CDR3 is made up of 16 amino acids. The V gene's germline CDR1 is MGHRA and CDR2 YSYEKL. The V end lost 4 bases, the J end lost 0 bases, and 16 bases lay between the germline ends. Here the CDR3 DNA reads TGCGCCAGCAGCCGAAAACCCAGGGCGGCCTCCTACGAGCAGTACTTC. Translated: CASSRKPRAASYEQYF.

This rearrangement joins TRBV24-1 to TRBJ2-7, with D hard to call. CDR3 length: 14 amino acids. Trimming pared 7 bases from V and 2 bases from J, leaving 14 bases between. Germline lookup yields CDR1 KGHDR and CDR2 SFDVKD. CDR3 residues: CATSSATEAYEQYF. In nucleotides, the CDR3 is TGTGCCACCAGCTCAGCGACCGAGGCCTACGAGCAGTACTTC.

This clonotype was counted between two and nine times. V and J are TRBV7-9 and TRBJ2-1, with 9 bases lining up with TRBD1. V was pared by 5 bases and J by 2 bases, with 10 bases of the junction left unmatched. Germline V gene sequence: CDR1 SEHNR, CDR2 FQNEAQ (reference sequence). The CDR3 is 17 residues long. The CDR3 coding sequence is TGTGCCAGCAGCCCCCGCTGGACAGGGGAAACCTACAATGAGCAGTTCTTC. It translates to CASSPRWTGETYNEQFF.

This chain connects TRBV4-1 to TRBJ2-1; unclear D gene. This CDR3 is 17 amino acids long. Germline V CDR1 and CDR2: MGHRA, YSYEKL. V shed 0 bases and J shed 0 bases, with 12 bases lying between them. CDR3 bases: TGCGCCAGCAGCCAAGATCGGCTTCGCGCCTCCTACAATGAGCAGTTCTTC. Protein sequence: CASSQDRLRASYNEQFF.

This clonotype came up many times. V is TRBV24-1 and J is TRBJ2-1; 13 positions agree with TRBD2. The junction had 13 bases not matched to a gene; V was cut back by 3 bases and J by 6 bases. The CDR3 consists of 19 residues. Germline values: CDR1 KGHDR, CDR2 SFDVKD. The CDR3 reads CATSDPRGTSGVNRNEQFF. CDR3 in DNA: TGTGCCACCAGTGATCCCCGCGGGACTAGCGGGGTTAATCGCAATGAGCAGTTCTTC.

This clonotype has just a few counts. The chain is built from TRBV24-1 and TRBJ2-1; perhaps D is TRBD1 or TRBD2 (6 bases each). Trimming took 5 bases from V and 0 from J, leaving 13 bases between them. Germline CDR1 is KGHDR and CDR2 is SFDVKD. The CDR3 is 16 residues long. As DNA, the CDR3 is TGTGCCACCAGTGGGGGGGCAGCCCCCTCCTACAATGAGCAGTTCTTC. Protein product: CATSGGAAPSYNEQFF.

As for this clonotype: This clone may be a read error of a much larger clone one base away. The CDR3 bases are TGCAGCGGCCGGGACAGTTCCTACGAGCAGTACTTC. Its translation is CSGRDSSYEQYF. The chain couples TRBV29-1 to TRBJ2-7, with 7 positions matching TRBD1. From germline, CDR1 is SQVTM and CDR2 ANQGSEA. There are 12 residues in the CDR3. V gave up 7 bases and J gave up 1 base; unmatched junction bases: 4.

The genes are TRBV7-8 and TRBJ2-1; 9 nucleotides match TRBD2. J lost 9 bases, V lost 2 bases, and 14 bases had no gene match. The length of the CDR3 is 17 residues. Germline V gene lookup returns CDR1 SGHVS and CDR2 FQNEAQ. The chain's CDR3 is CASSLQGPSGVIGEQFF. CDR3 DNA sequence: TGTGCCAGCAGCTTACAGGGGCCTAGCGGGGTGATCGGTGAGCAGTTCTTC.

As concerns this clonotype: At one of its ends the junction is not consistent with the germline gene, which may arise from a read error. The V gene is TRBV7-2, the J gene TRBJ2-5, with 7 bases lining up with TRBD2. The CDR3 spans 14 residues. CDR1 and CDR2 (germline): SGHTA, FQGNSA. Written as DNA, the CDR3 is TGTGCCAGCAGCTTAGAGTTGTCTGACAGCGGGATTCACTTC. Its protein product is CASSLELSDSGIHF.

This clonotype appeared a few times. V gene TRBV7-9 combines with J gene TRBJ1-4; maybe TRBD1 (5 bases). Germline V lookup: CDR1 SEHNR, CDR2 FQNEAQ (reference sequence). The germline V and J ends were trimmed by 6 bases and 8 bases, with 16 bases remaining between them. The length of the CDR3 is 14 residues. The CDR3, as DNA: TGTGCCAGCAGTTGGGGCATGTCAGAGGAAAAACTGTTTTTT. It yields the protein CASSWGMSEEKLFF.

This clonotype appeared a few times. The chain couples TRBV7-9 to TRBJ2-5, with D maybe TRBD1 (5 bases). This CDR3 comprises 15 residues. The ends were cut back, 0 bases at V and 2 bases at J, with 10 bases in the middle. Germline CDR1 and CDR2: SEHNR and FQNEAQ (reference sequence). As DNA, the CDR3 is TGTGCCAGCAGCTTAGCGCGAACAGGACAAGAGACCCAGTACTTC. Translation: CASSLARTGQETQYF.

The genes are TRBV25-1 and TRBJ2-3; tentative D call: TRBD2 (6 bases). V dropped 3 bases and J dropped 3 bases, with 10 bases sitting between them. Germline V gene lookup returns CDR1 MGHDK and CDR2 SYGVNS. The CDR3 totals 14 residues. Here the CDR3 reads CASSDGGRTDTQYF. The CDR3 DNA is TGTGCCAGCAGTGACGGAGGGAGGACAGATACGCAGTATTTT.

This clonotype was found a few times. V and J are TRBV5-1 and TRBJ2-7, with D possibly matching TRBD1 (5 bases). Germline-derived CDR1 and CDR2 are SGHRS and YFSETQ. V lost 2 bases and J 0 bases, leaving 18 bases between the germline ends. The CDR3 length is 17 residues. DNA for the CDR3: TGCGCCAGCAGCTTCTCCCGCCGACAGTGGAGCTCCTACGAGCAGTACTTC. Amino acids: CASSFSRRQWSSYEQYF.